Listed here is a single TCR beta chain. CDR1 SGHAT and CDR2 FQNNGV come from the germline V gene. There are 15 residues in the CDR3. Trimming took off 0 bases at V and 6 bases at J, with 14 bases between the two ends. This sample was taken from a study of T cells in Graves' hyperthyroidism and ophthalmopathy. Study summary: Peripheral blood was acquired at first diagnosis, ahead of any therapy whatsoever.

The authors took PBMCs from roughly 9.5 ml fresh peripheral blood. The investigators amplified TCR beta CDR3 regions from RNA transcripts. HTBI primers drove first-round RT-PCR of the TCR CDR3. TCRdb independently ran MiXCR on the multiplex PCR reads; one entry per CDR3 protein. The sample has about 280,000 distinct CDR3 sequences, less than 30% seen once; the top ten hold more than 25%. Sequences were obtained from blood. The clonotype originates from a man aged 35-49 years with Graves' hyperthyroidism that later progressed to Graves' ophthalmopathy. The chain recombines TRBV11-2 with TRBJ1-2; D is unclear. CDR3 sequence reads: CASSLDRWTVHGYTF. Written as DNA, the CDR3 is TGTGCCAGCAGCTTAGATCGATGGACGGTCCATGGCTACACCTTC.